This T cell receptor (beta chain) originates from a study of T cells expressing NK-cell markers. Background on the study: Out of eight donors sequenced, seven tested HCMV-seropositive and the remaining one seronegative.

Study results and limitations: The study found these clonotypes also leading the CD3+CD56-NKG2C+ fraction in four donors.

The authors made TCR beta cDNA libraries by 5'RACE template switching. This switching added a universal primer site and UMIs. TCRdb reprocessed the 5' RACE reads and stores each CDR3 protein as one record, lacking DNA. The sample table includes 500,000 to 600,000 distinct CDR3 sequences. Germline V CDR1 and CDR2: SQVTM, ANQGSEA. This CDR3 has 13 amino acids. Of note for this clonotype: The target antigen is unknown.

The chain couples TRBV29-1 to TRBJ1-4. Sequencing was done on a sample of blood T cells: a sorted CD56 or NKG2C T cell subset, CD4+ or CD8+ T cells, or bulk PBMC T cells (not recorded which). The sequence was collected from a man aged 18-30 years in good health. CDR3 sequence: CSVVNRTNEKLFF.